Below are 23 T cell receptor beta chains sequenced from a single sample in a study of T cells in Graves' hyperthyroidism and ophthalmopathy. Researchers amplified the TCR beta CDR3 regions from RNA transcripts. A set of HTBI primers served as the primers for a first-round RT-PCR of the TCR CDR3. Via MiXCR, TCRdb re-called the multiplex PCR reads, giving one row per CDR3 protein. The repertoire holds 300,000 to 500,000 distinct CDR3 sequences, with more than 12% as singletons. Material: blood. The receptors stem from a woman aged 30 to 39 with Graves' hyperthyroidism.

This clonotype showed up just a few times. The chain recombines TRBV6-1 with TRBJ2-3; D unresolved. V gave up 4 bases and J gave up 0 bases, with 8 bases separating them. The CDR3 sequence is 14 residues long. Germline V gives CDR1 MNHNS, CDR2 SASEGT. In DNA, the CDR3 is TGTGCCAGCAGTGGTAGCAGAAGCACAGATACGCAGTATTTT. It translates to CASSGSRSTDTQYF.

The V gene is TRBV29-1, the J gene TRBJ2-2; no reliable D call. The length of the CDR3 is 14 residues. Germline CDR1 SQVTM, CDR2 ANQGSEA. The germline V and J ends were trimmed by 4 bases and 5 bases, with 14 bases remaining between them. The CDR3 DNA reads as TGCAGCGTTGTACCCAGGATTGATACCGGGGAGCTGTTTTTT. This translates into CSVVPRIDTGELFF.

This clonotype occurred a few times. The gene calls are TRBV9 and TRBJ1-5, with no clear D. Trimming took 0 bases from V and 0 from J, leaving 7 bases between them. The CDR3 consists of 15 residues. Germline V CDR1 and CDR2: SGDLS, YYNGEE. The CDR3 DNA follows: TGTGCCAGCAGCGTAGACCCTTATAGCAATCAGCCCCAGCATTTT. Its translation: CASSVDPYSNQPQHF.

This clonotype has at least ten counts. The CDR3 nucleotides read TGTGCCAGCAGAACGACCGATAGCTCCTACGAGCAGTACTTC. Protein: CASRTTDSSYEQYF. The rearrangement links TRBV28 to TRBJ2-7; no clear D. V lost 6 bases and J lost 0, with 12 bases in between. The CDR3 totals 14 residues. The germline CDR1 and CDR2 sequences are MDHEN and SYDVKM.

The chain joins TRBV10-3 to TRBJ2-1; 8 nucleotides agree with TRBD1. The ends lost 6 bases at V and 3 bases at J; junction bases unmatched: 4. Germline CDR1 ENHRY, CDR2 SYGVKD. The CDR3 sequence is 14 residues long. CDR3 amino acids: CAIRATGGYNEQFF. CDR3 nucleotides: TGTGCCATCAGAGCCACAGGGGGCTACAATGAGCAGTTCTTC.

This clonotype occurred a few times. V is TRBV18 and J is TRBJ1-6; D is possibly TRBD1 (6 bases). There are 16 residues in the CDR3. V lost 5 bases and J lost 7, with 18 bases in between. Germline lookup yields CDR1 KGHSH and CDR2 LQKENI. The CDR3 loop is CASSIRQAALNSPLHF. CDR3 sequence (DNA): TGTGCCAGCTCAATTAGACAGGCCGCACTGAATTCACCCCTCCACTTT.

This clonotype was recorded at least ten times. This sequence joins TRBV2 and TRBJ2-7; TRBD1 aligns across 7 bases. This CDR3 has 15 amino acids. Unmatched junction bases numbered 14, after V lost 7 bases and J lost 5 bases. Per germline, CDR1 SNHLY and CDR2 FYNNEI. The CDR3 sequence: CASNPTRQGTDEQYF. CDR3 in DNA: TGTGCCAGCAACCCCACAAGACAGGGAACGGACGAGCAGTACTTC. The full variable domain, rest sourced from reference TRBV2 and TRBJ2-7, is EPEVTQTPSHQVTQMGQEVILRCVPISNHLYFYWYRQILGQKVEFLVSFYNNEISEKSEIFDDQFSVERPDGSNFTLKIRSTKLEDSAMYFCASNPTRQGTDEQYFGPGTRLTVT.

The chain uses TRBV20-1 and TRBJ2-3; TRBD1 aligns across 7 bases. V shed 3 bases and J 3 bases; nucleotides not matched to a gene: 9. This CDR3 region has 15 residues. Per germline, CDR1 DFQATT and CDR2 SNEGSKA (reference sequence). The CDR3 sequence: CSASLGGGGTDTQYF. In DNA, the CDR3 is TGCAGTGCTAGTTTAGGGGGCGGTGGGACAGATACGCAGTATTTT.

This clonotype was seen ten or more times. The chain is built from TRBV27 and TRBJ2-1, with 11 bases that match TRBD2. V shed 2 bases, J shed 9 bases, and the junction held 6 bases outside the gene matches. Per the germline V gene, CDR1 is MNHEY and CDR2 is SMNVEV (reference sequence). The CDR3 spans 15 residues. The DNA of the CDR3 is TGTGCCAGCAGTTTAGGTCTAGCGGGAGGTGTTGAGCAGTTCTTC. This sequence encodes CASSLGLAGGVEQFF.

The CDR3 loop reads CAWSTTGGLGYTF. DNA for the CDR3: TGTGCCTGGAGCACCACAGGGGGCTTAGGCTACACCTTC. The V and J genes are TRBV30 and TRBJ1-2, with 9 bases matching TRBD1. Unmatched junction bases numbered 7, after V lost 3 bases and J lost 8 bases. The CDR3 runs to 13 residues. Germline values: CDR1 GTSNPN, CDR2 SVGIG (reference sequence).

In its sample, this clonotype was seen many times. CDR3 DNA: TGCGCCAGCAGCCAACCAGGGCACTCCTACGAGCAGTACTTC. Translating it yields CASSQPGHSYEQYF. V is TRBV4-1 and J is TRBJ2-7; maybe TRBD1 (5 bases). The ends were cut back, 2 bases at V and 0 bases at J, with 8 bases in the middle. Germline V gives CDR1 MGHRA, CDR2 YSYEKL. There are 14 residues in the CDR3.

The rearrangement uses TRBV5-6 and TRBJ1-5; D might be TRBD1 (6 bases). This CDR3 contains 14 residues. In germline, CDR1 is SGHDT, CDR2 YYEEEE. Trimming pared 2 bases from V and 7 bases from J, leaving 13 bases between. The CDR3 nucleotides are TGTGCCAGCAGCTTTTCAGGGGTAGGGCAGCCCCAGCATTTT. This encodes CASSFSGVGQPQHF.

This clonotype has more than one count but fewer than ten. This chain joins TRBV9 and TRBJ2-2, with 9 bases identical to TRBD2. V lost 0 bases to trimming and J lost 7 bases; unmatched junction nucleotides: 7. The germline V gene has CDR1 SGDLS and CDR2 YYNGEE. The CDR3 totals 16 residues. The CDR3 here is CASSVASGNEGGELFF. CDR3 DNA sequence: TGTGCCAGCAGCGTAGCTAGCGGGAATGAAGGCGGGGAGCTGTTTTTT.

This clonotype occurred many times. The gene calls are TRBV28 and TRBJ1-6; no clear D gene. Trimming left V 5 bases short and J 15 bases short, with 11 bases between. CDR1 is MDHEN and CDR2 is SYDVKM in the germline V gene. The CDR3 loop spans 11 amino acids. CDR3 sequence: CASSPLFGLHF. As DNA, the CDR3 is TGTGCCAGCAGTCCCCTCTTTGGCCTCCACTTT. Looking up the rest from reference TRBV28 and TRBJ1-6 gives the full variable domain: DVKVTQSSRYLVKRTGEKVFLECVQDMDHENMFWYRQDPGLGLRLIYFSYDVKMKEKGDIPEGYSVSREKKERFSLILESASTNQTSMYLCASSPLFGLHFGNGTRLTVT.

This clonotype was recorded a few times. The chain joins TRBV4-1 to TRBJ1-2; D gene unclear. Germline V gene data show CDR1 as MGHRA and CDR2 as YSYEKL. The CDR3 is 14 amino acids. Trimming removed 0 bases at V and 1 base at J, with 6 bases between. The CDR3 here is CASSQDHNNYGYTF. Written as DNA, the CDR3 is TGCGCCAGCAGCCAAGATCACAATAACTATGGCTACACCTTC.

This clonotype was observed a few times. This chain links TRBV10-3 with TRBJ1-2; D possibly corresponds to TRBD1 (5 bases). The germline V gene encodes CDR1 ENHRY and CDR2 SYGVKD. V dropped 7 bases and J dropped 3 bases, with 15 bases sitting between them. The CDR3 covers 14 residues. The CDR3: CAITRPGGDYGYTF. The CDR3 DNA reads TGTGCCATCACTCGGCCCGGGGGGGACTATGGCTACACCTTC.

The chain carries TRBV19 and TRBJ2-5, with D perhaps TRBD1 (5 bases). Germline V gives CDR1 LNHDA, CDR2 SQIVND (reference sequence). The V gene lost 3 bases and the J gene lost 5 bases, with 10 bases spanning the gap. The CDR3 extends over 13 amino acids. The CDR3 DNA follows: TGTGCCAGTAGTATGCCAGGGCTTGAGACCCAGTACTTC. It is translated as CASSMPGLETQYF.

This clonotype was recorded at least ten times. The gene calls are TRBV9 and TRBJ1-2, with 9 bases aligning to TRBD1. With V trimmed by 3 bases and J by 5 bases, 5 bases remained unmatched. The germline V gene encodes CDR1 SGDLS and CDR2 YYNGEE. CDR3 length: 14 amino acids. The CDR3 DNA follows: TGTGCCAGCAGCGACCTCGGACAGGGGTATGGCTACACCTTC. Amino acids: CASSDLGQGYGYTF.

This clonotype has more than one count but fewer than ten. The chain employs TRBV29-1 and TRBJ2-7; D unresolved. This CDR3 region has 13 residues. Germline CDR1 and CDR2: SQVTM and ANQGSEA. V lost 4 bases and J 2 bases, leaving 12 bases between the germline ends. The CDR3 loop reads CSVVLRDAYEQYF. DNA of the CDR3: TGCAGCGTTGTTCTACGAGATGCCTACGAGCAGTACTTC.

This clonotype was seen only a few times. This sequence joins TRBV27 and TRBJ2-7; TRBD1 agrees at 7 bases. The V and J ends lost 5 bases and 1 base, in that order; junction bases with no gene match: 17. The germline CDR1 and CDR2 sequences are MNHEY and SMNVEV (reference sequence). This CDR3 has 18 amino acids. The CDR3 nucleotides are TGTGCCAGCAGTACCGGGACAGCAAATGGGTTAAAGTCCTACGAGCAGTACTTC. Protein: CASSTGTANGLKSYEQYF.

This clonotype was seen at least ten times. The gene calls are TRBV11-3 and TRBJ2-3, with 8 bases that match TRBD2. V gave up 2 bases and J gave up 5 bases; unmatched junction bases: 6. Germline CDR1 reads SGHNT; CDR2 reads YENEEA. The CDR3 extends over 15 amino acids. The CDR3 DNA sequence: TGTGCCAGCAGCTTAATTCGTAGCGGGAAAGATACGCAGTATTTT. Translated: CASSLIRSGKDTQYF. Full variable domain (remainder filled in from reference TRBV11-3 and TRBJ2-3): EAGVVQSPRYKIIEKKQPVAFWCNPISGHNTLYWYLQNLGQGPELLIRYENEEAVDDSQLPKDRFSAERLKGVDSTLKIQPAELGDSAVYLCASSLIRSGKDTQYFGPGTRLTVL.

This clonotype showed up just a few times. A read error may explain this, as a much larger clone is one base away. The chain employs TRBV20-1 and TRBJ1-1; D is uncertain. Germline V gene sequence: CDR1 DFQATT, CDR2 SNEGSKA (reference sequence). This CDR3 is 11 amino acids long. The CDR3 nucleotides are TGCAGTGCTAGAGAAAACACTGGAGCTTTCTTT. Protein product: CSARENTGAFF.

The CDR3 DNA reads TGTGCCAGCAGCTCTAGTGGGGGCTACGAGAGAGAGCAGTACTTC. It is translated as CASSSSGGYEREQYF. V and J are TRBV7-2 and TRBJ2-7; possibly TRBD1 for D (6 bases). Germline V gene sequence: CDR1 SGHTA, CDR2 FQGNSA. The V and J ends lost 4 bases and 7 bases respectively, with 20 bases between them. This CDR3 region has 15 residues.